This entry is about one T cell receptor (beta chain). Its antigen is not identified. The data were obtained in a study of neoadjuvant anti-PD-1 for oral cavity cancer. Libraries were prepared by immunoSEQ multiplex PCR; TCRdb keeps only in-frame clonotypes and omits some of them. Of 70,000 to 95,000 clones in the sample, about 80% were seen once. The study, taken as a whole, reports: Post-nivolumab, blood T cell clonality was significantly elevated in non-responders.

The specimen was PBMCs, collected before nivolumab (anti-PD-1) treatment. This TCR derives from a person between 40 and 85 years old with oral cavity squamous cell carcinoma.

The CDR3: CASSLGTGNYGYTF. The CDR3 bases are TGTGCCAGCAGTTTGGGAACAGGGAACTATGGCTACACCTTC. This sequence joins TRBV27 and TRBJ1-2, with D maybe TRBD1 (6 bases). Germline CDR1 reads MNHEY; CDR2 reads SMNVEV (reference sequence). The CDR3 loop spans 14 amino acids. Trimming shortened V by 3 bases and J by 2 bases, and 10 bases separated the two germline ends.